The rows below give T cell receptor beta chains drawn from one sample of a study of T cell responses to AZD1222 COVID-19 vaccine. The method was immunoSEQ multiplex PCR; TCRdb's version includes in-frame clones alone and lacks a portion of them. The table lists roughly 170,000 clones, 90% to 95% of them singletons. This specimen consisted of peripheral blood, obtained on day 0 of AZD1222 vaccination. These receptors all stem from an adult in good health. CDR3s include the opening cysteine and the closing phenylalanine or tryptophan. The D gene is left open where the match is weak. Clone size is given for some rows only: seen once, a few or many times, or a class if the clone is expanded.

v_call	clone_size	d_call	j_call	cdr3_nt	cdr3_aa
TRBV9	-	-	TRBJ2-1	TGTGCCAGCAGCCGGGGGTCCTCCTACAATGAGCAGTTCTTC	CASSRGSSYNEQFF
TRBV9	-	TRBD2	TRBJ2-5	TGTGCCAGCAGCTACACCGGACTAGCGGGGGGCGGGGAGACCCAGTACTTC	CASSYTGLAGGGETQYF
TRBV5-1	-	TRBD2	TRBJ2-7	TGCGCCAGCCAGACTAGCGTGGTCTACGAGCAGTACTTC	CASQTSVVYEQYF
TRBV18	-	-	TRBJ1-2	TGTGCCAGCTCACCGGGCATGCTAGGCTATGGCTACACCTTC	CASSPGMLGYGYTF
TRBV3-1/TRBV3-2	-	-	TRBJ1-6	TGTGCCAGCACTCGACAGGAGGGAAATTCACCCCTCCACTTT	CASTRQEGNSPLHF
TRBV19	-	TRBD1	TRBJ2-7	TGTGCCAGTAGTAACCCGGGACAGATAACCTACGAGCAGTACTTC	CASSNPGQITYEQYF
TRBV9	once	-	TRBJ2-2	TGTGCCAGCAGCCCCTGGGCCGGGGAGCTGTTTTTT	CASSPWAGELFF
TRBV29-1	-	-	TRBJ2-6	TGCAGCGTTTCTGGGGCTGGGGCCAACGTCCTGACTTTC	CSVSGAGANVLTF
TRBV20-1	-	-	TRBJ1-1	TGCAGTGCTAGTGGACAGTCCACTGAAGCTTTCTTT	CSASGQSTEAFF
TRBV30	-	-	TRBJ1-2	TGTGCCTGGAGTGTACGGGGCTATGGCTACACCTTC	CAWSVRGYGYTF
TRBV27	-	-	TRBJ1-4	TGTGCCAGCAGAACGATCTCAGGGACTAATGAAAAACTGTTTTTT	CASRTISGTNEKLFF
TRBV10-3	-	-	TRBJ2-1	TGTGCCATCGTCAGGGCCAGCTCCTACAATGAGCAGTTCTTC	CAIVRASSYNEQFF
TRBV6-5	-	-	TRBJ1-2	TGTGCCAGCTGCATCGGGCGGGACAAGGCTTATGGCTACACCTTC	CASCIGRDKAYGYTF
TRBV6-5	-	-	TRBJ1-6	TGTGCCAGCAGTTCCACGACAGCAAATTCACCCCTCCACTTT	CASSSTTANSPLHF
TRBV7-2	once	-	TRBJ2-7	TGTGCCAGCAGCTCCTACAGGGCCTCCTACGAGCAGTACTTC	CASSSYRASYEQYF
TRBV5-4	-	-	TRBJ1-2	TGTGCCAGCAGCTTGGGAGGTACAGTCGTCTATGGCTACACCTTC	CASSLGGTVVYGYTF
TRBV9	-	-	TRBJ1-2	TGTGCCAGCAGCGTAGAGATCGGGTTGGGTGGCTACACCTTC	CASSVEIGLGGYTF
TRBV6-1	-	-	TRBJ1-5	TGTGCCAGCAGTGAAGAAAATGTTCAGGGCGGGTATCAGCCCCAGCATTTT	CASSEENVQGGYQPQHF
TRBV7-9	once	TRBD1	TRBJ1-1	TGTGCCAGCAGCGAGGGGGCCCGGAACACTGAAGCTTTCTTT	CASSEGARNTEAFF
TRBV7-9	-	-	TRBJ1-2	TGTGCCAGCAGCTTAGAAGCGAACAGGGCTCATGGCTACACCTTC	CASSLEANRAHGYTF
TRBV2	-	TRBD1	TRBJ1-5	TGTGCCAGCAGTGTGACCGGGACAGGGTTCAATCAGCCCCAGCATTTT	CASSVTGTGFNQPQHF
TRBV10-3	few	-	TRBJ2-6	TGTGCCATCAGTGATGAGAGGGGAAACTCTGGGGCCAACGTCCTGACTTTC	CAISDERGNSGANVLTF